These 15 T cell receptor beta chains were sequenced from one sample in a study of CD8+ T cells in alopecia areata. Reverse transcription of extracted RNA yielded cDNA, which provided the sequencing template. Data came from immunoSEQ multiplex PCR; TCRdb stores just in-frame clones and leaves some out. The sample records about 100,000 clones, around 40% being singletons. Treatment given: oral pan-JAK inhibitor, 5-10 mg twice daily. Here the sequenced sample was CD8+ T cells sorted from blood, taken at week 24, from a patient treated with tofacitinib. The receptor set was obtained from a human donor with alopecia areata.

The gene calls are TRBV5-6 and TRBJ1-1; D perhaps matches TRBD1 (6 bases). Trimming left V 1 base short and J 5 bases short, with 15 bases between. The germline CDR1 and CDR2 sequences are SGHDT and YYEEEE. The CDR3 is 15 amino acids. The chain's CDR3 is CASSLSGRGETEAFF. DNA of the CDR3: TGTGCCAGCAGCTTGAGTGGCAGGGGTGAAACTGAAGCTTTCTTT.

The V and J genes are TRBV5-1 and TRBJ1-1; D remains unclear. Trimming pared 0 bases from V and 4 bases from J, leaving 7 bases between. CDR1 and CDR2 from the germline V gene are SGHRS and YFSETQ. This CDR3 region has 13 residues. The CDR3 region has the DNA TGCGCCAGCAGCTTGGGGGAAGGCACTGAAGCTTTCTTT. It is translated as CASSLGEGTEAFF.

This clone was seen more than once but under ten times. V and J are TRBV9 and TRBJ1-2; D uncertain. Trimming shortened V by 0 bases and J by 3 bases, and 18 bases separated the two germline ends. The CDR3 sequence is 17 residues long. CDR1 is SGDLS, CDR2 YYNGEE, per germline. The CDR3 sequence is CASSVAAGDRADYGYTF. CDR3 nucleotide sequence: TGTGCCAGCAGCGTAGCTGCCGGGGATAGGGCGGACTATGGCTACACCTTC.

This chain joins TRBV6-5 and TRBJ1-1; TRBD1 is a possible D gene (6 bases). The CDR3 has 13 amino acids. Trimming removed 4 bases from V and 6 bases from J, with 12 bases in between. Germline-derived CDR1 and CDR2 are MNHEY and SVGAGI. CDR3 in amino acids: CASSLTGLSEAFF. In DNA, the CDR3 is TGTGCCAGCAGTTTAACAGGGTTGTCTGAAGCTTTCTTT.

V gene TRBV18 combines with J gene TRBJ2-1; a weak D match, TRBD2 (6 bases). The germline gives CDR1 KGHSH, CDR2 LQKENI. V lost 3 bases and J 7 bases, leaving 13 bases between the germline ends. The CDR3 is made up of 14 amino acids. CDR3 DNA sequence: TGTGCCAGCTCACCGGGACTTCTTGTGAATGAGCAGTTCTTC. This gives the protein CASSPGLLVNEQFF.

In its sample, this clone was seen a few times. V gene TRBV19 combines with J gene TRBJ1-3; D not resolved. Deletions cut 3 bases from V and 0 bases from J, with 0 bases between. Looked up from germline, CDR1 is LNHDA and CDR2 is SQIVND (reference sequence). This CDR3 region has 12 residues. Here the CDR3 reads CASSISGNTIYF. In nucleotides, the CDR3 is TGTGCCAGTAGTATCTCTGGAAACACCATATATTTT.

This clone has just one count. This sequence joins TRBV28 and TRBJ2-7; D remains ambiguous. V gave up 3 bases and J gave up 3 bases, with 9 bases separating them. Germline loops: CDR1 MDHEN, CDR2 SYDVKM. There are 13 residues in the CDR3. CDR3 sequence (DNA): TGTGCCAGCAGTTTGGGAAGGGTCTACGAGCAGTACTTC. It codes for CASSLGRVYEQYF. Full variable domain (outside the CDR3, taken from reference TRBV28 and TRBJ2-7): DVKVTQSSRYLVKRTGEKVFLECVQDMDHENMFWYRQDPGLGLRLIYFSYDVKMKEKGDIPEGYSVSREKKERFSLILESASTNQTSMYLCASSLGRVYEQYFGPGTRLTVT.

The gene calls are TRBV30 and TRBJ2-3; D possibly corresponds to TRBD2 (5 bases). Trimming pared 1 base from V and 4 bases from J, leaving 9 bases between. The CDR3 is 13 amino acids. Looked up from germline, CDR1 is GTSNPN and CDR2 is SVGIG (reference sequence). In nucleotides, the CDR3 is TGTGCCTGGAGTGGAGGGTTCCCAGATACGCAGTATTTT. It codes for CAWSGGFPDTQYF.

The V and J genes are TRBV19 and TRBJ1-5; a possible D gene is TRBD1 (6 bases). Germline loops: CDR1 LNHDA, CDR2 SQIVND (reference sequence). The CDR3 sequence is 17 residues long. V lost 0 bases and J lost 0, with 12 bases in between. The CDR3 loop is CASSIDRGAFSNQPQHF. As DNA, the CDR3 is TGTGCCAGTAGTATAGATCGGGGGGCTTTTAGCAATCAGCCCCAGCATTTT.

This clone has just a few counts. J is TRBJ2-7 and V is TRBV28; D perhaps matches TRBD2 (6 bases). Germline V gene lookup returns CDR1 MDHEN and CDR2 SYDVKM. The CDR3 covers 16 residues. V lost 4 bases and J lost 0, with 16 bases in between. Here the CDR3 DNA reads TGTGCCAGCAGTTCGAAAGGGACTCTGAGCTCCTACGAGCAGTACTTC. Amino acids: CASSSKGTLSSYEQYF.

Here the CDR3 reads CAWAGLAGPNTGELFF. DNA of the CDR3: TGTGCCTGGGCGGGACTAGCGGGACCGAACACCGGGGAGCTGTTTTTT. The chain recombines TRBV30 with TRBJ2-2; the match to TRBD2 covers 13 bases. CDR1 is GTSNPN and CDR2 is SVGIG in the germline V gene (reference sequence). The CDR3 consists of 16 residues. V dropped 5 bases and J dropped 0; count of bases not matched to a gene: 3.

The chain couples TRBV9 to TRBJ2-3; possible D gene TRBD2, 6 bases. V shed 3 bases and J shed 1 base, with 18 bases lying between them. The CDR3 loop spans 17 amino acids. Per germline, CDR1 SGDLS and CDR2 YYNGEE. Here the CDR3 DNA reads TGTGCCAGCAGCGGCGACCCCACTAGCTTGGGCACAGATACGCAGTATTTT. Residues: CASSGDPTSLGTDTQYF.

This clone occurred many times. This chain uses TRBV13 with TRBJ2-7; 9 bases map to TRBD1. There are 15 residues in the CDR3. J lost 2 bases, V lost 6 bases, and 8 bases had no gene match. The germline V gene encodes CDR1 PRHDT and CDR2 FYEKMQ (reference sequence). The CDR3 region is CASSEIGQGTYEQYF. The CDR3 nucleotides are TGTGCCAGCAGTGAGATTGGACAGGGGACCTACGAGCAGTACTTC.

Only a few counts were recorded for this clone. Within the sample, other DNA sequences also encode this same CDR3. Written as DNA, the CDR3 is TGCAGCGTTGGTGGCACTGAAGCTTTCTTT. It is translated as CSVGGTEAFF. The rearrangement joins TRBV29-1 to TRBJ1-1, with D uncertain. Trimming took 4 bases from V and 4 from J, leaving 4 bases between them. CDR1 is SQVTM and CDR2 is ANQGSEA in the germline V gene. This CDR3 has 10 residues. The whole variable domain, filled in from reference TRBV29-1 and TRBJ1-1, reads SAVISQKPSRDICQRGTSLTIQCQVDSQVTMMFWYRQQPGQSLTLIATANQGSEATYESGFVIDKFPISRPNLTFSTLTVSNMSPEDSSIYLCSVGGTEAFFGQGTRLTVV.

The chain is built from TRBV9 and TRBJ2-1, with TRBD2 matching 7 bases. Trimming took 3 bases from V and 5 from J; bases not matched to a gene: 2. The CDR3 extends over 13 amino acids. Germline-derived CDR1 and CDR2 are SGDLS and YYNGEE. DNA for the CDR3: TGTGCCAGCAGCGCGGGACTAAACAATGAGCAGTTCTTC. This gives the protein CASSAGLNNEQFF.